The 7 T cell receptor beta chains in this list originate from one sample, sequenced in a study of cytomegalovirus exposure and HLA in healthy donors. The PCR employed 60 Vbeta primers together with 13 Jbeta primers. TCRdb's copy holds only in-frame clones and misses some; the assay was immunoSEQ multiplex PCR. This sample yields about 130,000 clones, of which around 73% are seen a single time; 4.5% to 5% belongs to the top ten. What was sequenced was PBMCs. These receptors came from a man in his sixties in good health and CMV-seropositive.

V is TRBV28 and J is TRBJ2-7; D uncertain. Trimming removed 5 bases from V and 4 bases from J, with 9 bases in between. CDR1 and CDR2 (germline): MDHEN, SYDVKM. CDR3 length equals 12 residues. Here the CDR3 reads CASSPTVYEQYF. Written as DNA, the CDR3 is TGTGCCAGCAGTCCCACAGTGTACGAGCAGTACTTC.

CDR3 coding DNA: TGCGCCAGCACTCAATATTCAGGGGGCTACGAGCAGTACTTC. Its protein is CASTQYSGGYEQYF. V gene TRBV10-2 combines with J gene TRBJ2-7, with 7 bases aligning to TRBD1. Germline CDR1 is WSHSY and CDR2 is SAAADI. Trimming removed 7 bases from V and 3 bases from J; junction bases left unmatched: 9. The CDR3 is 14 residues long.

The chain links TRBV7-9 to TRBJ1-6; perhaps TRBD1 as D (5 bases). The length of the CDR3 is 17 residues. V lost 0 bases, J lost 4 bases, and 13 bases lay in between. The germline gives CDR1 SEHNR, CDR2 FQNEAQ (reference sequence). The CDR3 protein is CASSLAGTGFYNSPLHF. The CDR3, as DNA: TGTGCCAGCAGCTTAGCCGGGACTGGGTTTTATAATTCACCCCTCCACTTT.

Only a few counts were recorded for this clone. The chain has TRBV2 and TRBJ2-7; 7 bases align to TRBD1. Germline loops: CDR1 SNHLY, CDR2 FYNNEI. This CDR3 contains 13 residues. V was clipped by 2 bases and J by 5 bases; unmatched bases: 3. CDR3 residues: CASSEQGVNEQYF. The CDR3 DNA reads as TGTGCCAGCAGTGAACAGGGGGTTAACGAGCAGTACTTC. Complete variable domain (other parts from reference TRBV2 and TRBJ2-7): EPEVTQTPSHQVTQMGQEVILRCVPISNHLYFYWYRQILGQKVEFLVSFYNNEISEKSEIFDDQFSVERPDGSNFTLKIRSTKLEDSAMYFCASSEQGVNEQYFGPGTRLTVT.

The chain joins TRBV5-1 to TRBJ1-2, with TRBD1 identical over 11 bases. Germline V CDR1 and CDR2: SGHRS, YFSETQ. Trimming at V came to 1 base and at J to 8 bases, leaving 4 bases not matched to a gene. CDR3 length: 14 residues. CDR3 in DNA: TGCGCCAGCAGCTTGAGGACAGGGGGCTCGGGCTACACCTTC. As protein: CASSLRTGGSGYTF.

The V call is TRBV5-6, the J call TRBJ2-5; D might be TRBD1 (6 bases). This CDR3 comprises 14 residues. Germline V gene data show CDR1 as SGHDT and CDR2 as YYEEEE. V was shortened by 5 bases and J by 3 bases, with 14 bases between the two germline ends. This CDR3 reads CASRNRVGEETQYF. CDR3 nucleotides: TGTGCCAGCAGAAACAGGGTGGGAGAAGAGACCCAGTACTTC. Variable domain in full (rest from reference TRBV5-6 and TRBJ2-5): DAGVTQSPTHLIKTRGQQVTLRCSPKSGHDTVSWYQQALGQGPQFIFQYYEEEERQRGNFPDRFSGHQFPNYSSELNVNALLLGDSALYLCASRNRVGEETQYFGPGTRLLVL.

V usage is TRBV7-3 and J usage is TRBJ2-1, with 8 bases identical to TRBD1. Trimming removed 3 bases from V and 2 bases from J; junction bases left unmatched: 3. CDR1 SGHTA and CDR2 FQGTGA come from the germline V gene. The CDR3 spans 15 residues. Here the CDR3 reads CASSLTGVTYNEQFF. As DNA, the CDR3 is TGTGCCAGCAGCTTGACAGGGGTCACCTACAATGAGCAGTTCTTC.